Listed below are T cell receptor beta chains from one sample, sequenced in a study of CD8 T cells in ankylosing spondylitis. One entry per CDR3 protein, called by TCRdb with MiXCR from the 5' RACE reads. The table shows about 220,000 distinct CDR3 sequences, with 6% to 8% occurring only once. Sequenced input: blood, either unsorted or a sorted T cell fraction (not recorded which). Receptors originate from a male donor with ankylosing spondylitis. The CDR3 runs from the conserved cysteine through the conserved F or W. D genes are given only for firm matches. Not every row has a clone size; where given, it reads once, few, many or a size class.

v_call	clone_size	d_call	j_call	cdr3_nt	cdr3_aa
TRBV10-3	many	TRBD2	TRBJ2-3	TGTGCCATCAGTGTGGTTGAAAGGAGGCTAGCGGGGGAGACACGTATTTCAGATACGCAGTATTTT	CAISVVERRLAGETRISDTQYF
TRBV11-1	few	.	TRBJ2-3	TGTGCCAGCAGCCCCTATGGGGTTGGTGGCACAGATACGCAGTATTTT	CASSPYGVGGTDTQYF
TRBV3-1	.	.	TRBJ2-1	TGTGCCAGCAGCCAAGGCTCCACAGGGGAGGGGGACAATGAGCAGTTCTTC	CASSQGSTGEGDNEQFF
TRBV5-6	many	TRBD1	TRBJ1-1	TGTGCCAGCAGAGCGGGGACAGTACTTGAAGCTTTCTTT	CASRAGTVLEAFF
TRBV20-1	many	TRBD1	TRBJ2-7	TGCAGTGCTAGAGGAGGCCGGACAGGGTCGGGCGAGCAGTACTTC	CSARGGRTGSGEQYF
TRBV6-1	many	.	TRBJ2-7	TGTGCCAGCAGTGAACAGGGGGGACTCTCCTACGAGCAGTACTTC	CASSEQGGLSYEQYF
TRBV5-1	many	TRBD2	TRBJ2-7	TGCGCCAGCAGCTTCTCCGGGACTAGCGGATCCTACGAGCAGTACTTC	CASSFSGTSGSYEQYF
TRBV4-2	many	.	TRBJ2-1	TGTGCCAGCAGCCAAGGTTCGAGGGGAGCCTACAATGAGCAGTTCTTC	CASSQGSRGAYNEQFF
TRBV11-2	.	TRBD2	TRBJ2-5	TGTGCCAGCAGCTTAGTGGGAGCGGGAGATGAGACCCAGTACTTC	CASSLVGAGDETQYF
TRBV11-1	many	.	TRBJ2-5	TGTGCCAGCAGCTTAGATGGACCCCAAGAGACCCAGTACTTC	CASSLDGPQETQYF
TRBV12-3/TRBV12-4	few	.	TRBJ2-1	TGTGCCAGCAGTTCTCTTGGCACCTACTCCTACAATGAGCAGTTCTTC	CASSSLGTYSYNEQFF
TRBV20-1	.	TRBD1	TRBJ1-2	TGCAGTGCTAGGGTACAGGGGAGCAATGGCTACACCTTC	CSARVQGSNGYTF
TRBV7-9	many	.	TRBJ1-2	TGTGCCAGCGCCCTCAGACAGAGCTATGGCTACACCTTC	CASALRQSYGYTF
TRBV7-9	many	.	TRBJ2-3	TGTGCCAGCAGCTTAGGACAGGGCACAGATACGCAGTATTTT	CASSLGQGTDTQYF
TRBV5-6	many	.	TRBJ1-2	TGTGCCAGCAGCCCGGGACGGCGGGATAACTATGGCTACACCTTC	CASSPGRRDNYGYTF
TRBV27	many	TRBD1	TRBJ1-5	TGTGCCAGCAGTTTGACAGGGGGCGGTCAGCCCCAGCATTTT	CASSLTGGGQPQHF
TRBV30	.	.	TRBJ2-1	TGTGCCTGGAGTTTTAACTCCTACAATGAGCAGTTCTTC	CAWSFNSYNEQFF
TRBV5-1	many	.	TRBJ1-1	TGCGCCAGCAGCGTGGGGACTGTGAACACTGAAGCTTTCTTT	CASSVGTVNTEAFF
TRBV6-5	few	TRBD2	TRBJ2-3	TGTGCCAGCAGTTGGGTGGGACTAGAGGCAGATACGCAGTATTTT	CASSWVGLEADTQYF
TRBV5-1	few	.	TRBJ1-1	TGCGCCAGCAGCTTGGCCTTGGACAGAGTTATGAACACTGAAGCTTTCTTT	CASSLALDRVMNTEAFF
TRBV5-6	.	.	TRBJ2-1	TGTGCCAGCAGCTTGGCAAAGGCCCCCTACAATGAGCAGTTCTTC	CASSLAKAPYNEQFF